A selection of T cell receptor beta chains follows, all from one sample in a study of shared clonotypes between healthy human individuals. This table comes from immunoSEQ multiplex PCR, and its TCRdb copy is limited to in-frame clones, with some not included. The sample shows roughly 1,000,000 clones, around 82% of them seen only once. Sequenced sample: memory CD4+ T cells from PBMCs. These receptors were obtained from a young man in good health. Some clones in this sample may be carry-over from other donors' samples. CDR3s include the opening cysteine and the closing phenylalanine or tryptophan. The D gene is left open where the match is weak. Clone size is not always given. Where it is, it says once, few, many or a class for expanded clones.

cdr3_nt cdr3_aa clone_size v_call d_call j_call
TGTGCCAGCAGCACCCATTGGGGGGACGAGCAGTACTTC CASSTHWGDEQYF NA TRBV11-2 NA TRBJ2-7
TGCAGCGTTGGGGGGGCAATCCGCAATGAGCAGTTCTTC CSVGGAIRNEQFF once TRBV29-1 NA TRBJ2-1
TGTGCCAGCTCACCACCGAGATGGTCCAGCGGGCCTGACACAGATACGCAGTATTTT CASSPPRWSSGPDTDTQYF NA TRBV18 NA TRBJ2-3
TGTGCCAGCACCAATAACTATGGCTACACCTTC CASTNNYGYTF few TRBV6-1 NA TRBJ1-2
TGTGCCAGCAGCCGTCCCCCAAGAAGCGGGCTAACAGATACGCAGTATTTT CASSRPPRSGLTDTQYF NA TRBV7-8 NA TRBJ2-3
TGTGCCAGCAGAATCGGACAGGACGCTGGGGCCAACGTCCTGACTTTC CASRIGQDAGANVLTF NA TRBV5-4 TRBD1 TRBJ2-6
TGCAGCGTTGAAGGGACAGGGGTTCAGTACTTC CSVEGTGVQYF NA TRBV29-1 TRBD1 TRBJ2-7
TGTGCCAGCAGTTCCCAGGGGTATAGCAATCAGCCCCAGCATTTT CASSSQGYSNQPQHF NA TRBV27 NA TRBJ1-5
TGTGCCAGCAGTTACTCGAAACGGAGCACAGATACGCAGTATTTT CASSYSKRSTDTQYF NA TRBV6-5 NA TRBJ2-3
TGCGCCAGCAGCCCTACTAGCTTCTTCTCCTACGAGCAGTACTTC CASSPTSFFSYEQYF NA TRBV5-1 NA TRBJ2-7
TGTGCCAGCAGTTCTCCGGGACAGGGGACTGAAAAACTGTTTTTT CASSSPGQGTEKLFF NA TRBV27 TRBD1 TRBJ1-4
TGCAGCGTTGAGGGACGCGGGAGCAGCTATGGCTACACCTTC CSVEGRGSSYGYTF few TRBV29-1 NA TRBJ1-2
TGCGCCAGCAGCTTGGTAGAGGGCACAGATACGCAGTATTTT CASSLVEGTDTQYF few TRBV5-1 NA TRBJ2-3
TGTGCCAGCAGCCCCGTAGTATCGGGGACGTACCCCTACGAGCAGTACTTC CASSPVVSGTYPYEQYF NA TRBV4-2 NA TRBJ2-7
TGTGCCAGCAGCCTCGGGGCGAACTATGGCTACACCTTC CASSLGANYGYTF NA TRBV6-5 NA TRBJ1-2
TGTGCCAGCAGTTACTCGGGGAGGAACACTGAAGCTTTCTTT CASSYSGRNTEAFF NA TRBV6-5 NA TRBJ1-1
TGTGCCAGCAGTTACTCGCGCTGGGTGGACAATGAGCAGTTCTTC CASSYSRWVDNEQFF NA TRBV6-5 NA TRBJ2-1
TGTGCCACCAGCAGAGATCAAGCGGGAAGGGAGTTCTTC CATSRDQAGREFF NA TRBV15 TRBD2 TRBJ2-1